This is a list of T cell receptor beta chains from one sample in a study of T cells in Graves' hyperthyroidism and ophthalmopathy. Each CDR3 protein is one row after TCRdb ran MiXCR on the multiplex PCR reads. The sample lists a few hundred thousand distinct CDR3 sequences, approximately 18% seen once, with about 14% in the top ten. Sequenced: blood. Receptor source: a woman aged 40 to 50 with Graves' ophthalmopathy. Each CDR3 is given with its conserved first and last residue. D genes are given only for firm matches. The size entry is marked missing in some rows and otherwise reads once, few, many or a size class.

clone size	D gene	J gene	V gene	CDR3 DNA	CDR3 protein
many	TRBD1	TRBJ2-7	TRBV27	TGTGCCAGCAGCTCACTGACAGGGGTGGTGTACGAGCAGTACTTC	CASSSLTGVVYEQYF
many	-	TRBJ1-1	TRBV2	TGTGCCAGCAGTGTGGCAGGGGTAAACACTGAAGCTTTCTTT	CASSVAGVNTEAFF
many	-	TRBJ1-5	TRBV28	TGTGCCAGCAGTCTGACGGGTTATAGCAATCAGCCCCAGCATTTT	CASSLTGYSNQPQHF
many	-	TRBJ1-1	TRBV19	TGTGCCAGTAGTTCCTCCTTGTTAGGGACCACTGAAGCTTTCTTT	CASSSSLLGTTEAFF
few	TRBD1	TRBJ1-5	TRBV12-3/TRBV12-4	TGTGCCAGCAGTTTTGGCAGGGGGGTCAATCAGCCCCAGCATTTT	CASSFGRGVNQPQHF
many	-	TRBJ2-7	TRBV14	TGTGCCAGCAGCCACACAGGGTTCGAGCAGTACTTC	CASSHTGFEQYF
many	TRBD1	TRBJ1-2	TRBV28	TGTGCCAGCAGTTTCTTCCCACTCCGGGACAGGGGGCTTGGCTATGGCTACACCTTC	CASSFFPLRDRGLGYGYTF
many	-	TRBJ2-7	TRBV13	TGTGCCAGCAGTAGGAGTCGCAGCGCCTACGAGCAGTACTTC	CASSRSRSAYEQYF
-	-	TRBJ1-1	TRBV6-1	TGTGCCGGATCTAAACAGGAGAACACTGAAGCTTTCTTT	CAGSKQENTEAFF
-	-	TRBJ1-5	TRBV11-2	TGTGCCAGCAGCCTCAGATTGAATCAGCCCCAGCATTTT	CASSLRLNQPQHF
many	-	TRBJ2-7	TRBV27	TGTGCCAGCAGTCCGGCCATGGGGGACTACGAGCAGTACTTC	CASSPAMGDYEQYF
few	-	TRBJ1-2	TRBV5-1	TGCGCCAGCAGAGAGACAGACTATGGCTACACCTTC	CASRETDYGYTF
many	-	TRBJ2-7	TRBV6-1	TGTGCCAGCAGTGAAGAGACCCTTTTGACCTACGAGCAGTACTTC	CASSEETLLTYEQYF
many	-	TRBJ2-5	TRBV29-1	TGCAGCGTCATCCTCCTTGGGGAGGAGACCCAGTACTTC	CSVILLGEETQYF
many	-	TRBJ1-2	TRBV6-2/TRBV6-3	TGTGCCAGCATTCCTTCGGACAGCCCAACGGCTGGCTACACCTTC	CASIPSDSPTAGYTF
once	TRBD1	TRBJ2-7	TRBV15	TGTGCCACCAGCAGAGGAGGAATTGGACAGGGTTCCTCCTACGAGCAGTACTTC	CATSRGGIGQGSSYEQYF
-	-	TRBJ2-5	TRBV28	TGTGCCAGCAACGGCCAGGGCGGAGAGACCCGGTACTTC	CASNGQGGETRYF
many	TRBD1	TRBJ2-7	TRBV12-3/TRBV12-4	TGTGCCAGCAGTTTACGGACAGGGGCCCCGGGCGAGCAGTACTTC	CASSLRTGAPGEQYF
many	TRBD1	TRBJ2-7	TRBV19	TGTGCCAGTAGTATGACCGGGACAGGGAGGGACGAGCAGTACTTC	CASSMTGTGRDEQYF
-	-	TRBJ1-6	TRBV28	TGTGCCATCCAACAGTATAATTCACCCCTCCACTTT	CAIQQYNSPLHF
many	TRBD2	TRBJ2-5	TRBV19	TGTGCCAGTAGTATAGCCCACCGGGGGGGGCAAGAGACCCAGTACTTC	CASSIAHRGGQETQYF
-	TRBD2	TRBJ2-5	TRBV6-4	TGTGCCAGCAGGGGAGCGGGAGTCCTGGAGACCCAGTACTTC	CASRGAGVLETQYF
few	TRBD2	TRBJ2-3	TRBV15	TGTGCCTCGGGACTAGCTGACTCAGATACGCAGTATTTT	CASGLADSDTQYF
many	TRBD1	TRBJ1-2	TRBV27	TGTGCCAGCAGTTTCGGGACAGGGGACTATGGCTACACCTTC	CASSFGTGDYGYTF
many	-	TRBJ2-5	TRBV28	TGTGCCAGCAGTCAGATCTGGGGGGACGCACAAGAGACCCAGTACTTC	CASSQIWGDAQETQYF
many	-	TRBJ1-1	TRBV12-3/TRBV12-4	TGTGCCAGCAGCCTCAGGGGAACTGAAGCTTTCTTT	CASSLRGTEAFF
many	-	TRBJ2-7	TRBV3-1	TGTGCCAGCAGCCAAGCCCCAGGGCCCTACGAGCAGTACTTC	CASSQAPGPYEQYF
many	-	TRBJ2-2	TRBV29-1	TGCAGCGTTGATCGGCCAGGGTCGACCGGGGAGCTGTTTTTT	CSVDRPGSTGELFF
many	-	TRBJ2-7	TRBV6-5	TGTGCCAGCAGTTACTCTGAGGAAGATACCGAGCAGTACTTC	CASSYSEEDTEQYF
-	-	TRBJ1-1	TRBV6-1	TGTGCCAGCAGTGAAAGGTCTGGTACTGAAGCTTTCTTT	CASSERSGTEAFF